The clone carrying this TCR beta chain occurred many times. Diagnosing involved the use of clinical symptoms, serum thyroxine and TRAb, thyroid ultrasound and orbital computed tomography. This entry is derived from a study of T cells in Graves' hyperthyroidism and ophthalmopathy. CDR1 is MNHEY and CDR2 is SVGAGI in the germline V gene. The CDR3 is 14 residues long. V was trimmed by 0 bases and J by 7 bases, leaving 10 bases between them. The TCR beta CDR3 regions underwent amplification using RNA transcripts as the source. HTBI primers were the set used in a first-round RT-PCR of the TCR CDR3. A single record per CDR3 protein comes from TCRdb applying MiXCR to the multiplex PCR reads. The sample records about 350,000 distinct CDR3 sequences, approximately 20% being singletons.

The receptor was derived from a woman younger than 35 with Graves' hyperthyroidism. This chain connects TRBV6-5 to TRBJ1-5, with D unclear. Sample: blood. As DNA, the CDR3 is TGTGCCAGCAGTTACTCGAGGGTTGGGCAGCCCCAGCATTTT. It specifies CASSYSRVGQPQHF.